The entry below gives a single TCR beta chain sequence along with its context. Its target is not known. Time point: cycle 4 day 1 (C4D1), after five to seven weeks of nivolumab. Brentuximab vedotin exposure varied among the patients, all of whom had relapsed after autologous stem cell transplantation. CDR1 is MDHEN, CDR2 SYDVKM, per germline. CDR3 length: 18 residues. After removal of 3 bases from V and 0 bases from J, the junction contained 8 bases not matched to a gene. The sample belongs to a study of PD-1 blockade in classical Hodgkin lymphoma. Findings and limits, study-wide: The origin of the repertoire differences remains undefined, with disease activity or prior therapy as possible causes. TCR diversity rose significantly by C4D1 in CD4+ but not CD8+ cells. Compared with healthy donors, newly diagnosed patients reportedly showed lower baseline TCR diversity.

Profiling relied on immunoSEQ multiplex PCR, and the TCRdb table lists in-frame clones only, not all of them. The sample includes 7,000 or so clones, around three quarters of them seen just once. This specimen was peripheral blood mononuclear cells (PBMCs), taken before the fourth cycle of nivolumab. The sequence derives from a human donor with classical Hodgkin lymphoma. The chain couples TRBV28 to TRBJ1-5, with 10 bases lining up with TRBD1. This chain's CDR3 is CASSLTGGGYYSNQPQHF. For the CDR3, the DNA is TGTGCCAGCAGTTTGACAGGGGGCGGGTATTATAGCAATCAGCCCCAGCATTTT.